This T cell receptor beta chain derives from a study of metastatic and nonmetastatic thyroid tumors. The overall study: Comparison of repertoires was carried out across blood and tumor or nodule tissue from malignant and benign thyroid patients. Whole-study results and caveats: A significant increase in TCR beta diversity was reportedly seen in malignant thyroid tumors relative to benign nodules, in blood and tumor.

Per germline, CDR1 SGHTS and CDR2 YDEGEE. V lost 0 bases, J lost 7 bases, and 11 bases lay in between. The CDR3 is 15 residues long. Within the sample, this clone is medium-sized. Its cognate antigen is unknown. In the original workflow: In papillary thyroid cancer, a distant-metastasis classifier was built using CDR3 differences across clinicopathological groups. TCRdb reprocessed the PCR reads using MiXCR. The V and J calls follow TCRdb's processing rather than the paper's. The sample yields 25,000 to 30,000 clones, around a sixth seen once. Every patient underwent thyroid surgery untreated. This receptor was taken from a male donor with papillary thyroid cancer or a benign thyroid nodule (not recorded which). Some clones in this sample may be carry-over from other donors' samples. Sequencing used blood. V and J are TRBV5-8 and TRBJ1-6; possibly TRBD1 for D (6 bases). The DNA for the CDR3 is TGTGCCAGCAGCTTGGATCAGGGGACAAATTCACCCCTCCACTTT. Translation gives CASSLDQGTNSPLHF.